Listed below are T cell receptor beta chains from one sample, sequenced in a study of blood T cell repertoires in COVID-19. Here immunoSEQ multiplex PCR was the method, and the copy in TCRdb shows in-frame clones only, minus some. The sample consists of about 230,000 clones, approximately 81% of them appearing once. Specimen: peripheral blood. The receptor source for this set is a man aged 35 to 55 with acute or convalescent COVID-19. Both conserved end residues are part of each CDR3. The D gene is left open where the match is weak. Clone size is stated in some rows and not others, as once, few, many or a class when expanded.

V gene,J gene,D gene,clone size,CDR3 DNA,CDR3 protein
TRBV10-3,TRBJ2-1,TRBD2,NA,TGTGCCACAAGGGAAACTAGCGGGGCTTACAATGAGCAGTTCTTC,CATRETSGAYNEQFF
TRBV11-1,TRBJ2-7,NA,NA,TGTGCCAGCAGCCTGGACAGTTTATCCTACGAGCAGTACTTC,CASSLDSLSYEQYF
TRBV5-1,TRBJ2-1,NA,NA,TGCGCCAGCAGCGCCCACAGGGAAAGCTCCTACAATGAGCAGTTCTTC,CASSAHRESSYNEQFF
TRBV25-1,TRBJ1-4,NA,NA,TGTGCCAGCAGCGGGTCCGACGGAAAACTGTTTTTT,CASSGSDGKLFF
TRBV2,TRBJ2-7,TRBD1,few,TGTGCCAGCAGACAGGGGGGCTACGAGCAGTACTTC,CASRQGGYEQYF
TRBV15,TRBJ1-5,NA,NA,TGTGCCACCAGCAGAGGGGGCAGTAATAGCAATCAGCCCCAGCATTTT,CATSRGGSNSNQPQHF
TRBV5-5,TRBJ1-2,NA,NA,TGTGCCAGCAGCCTACCGCAGGGCCCTAACTATGGCTACACCTTC,CASSLPQGPNYGYTF
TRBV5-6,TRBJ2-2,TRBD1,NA,TGTGCCAGCAGCTGGGACAGGGCGACCGGGGAGCTGTTTTTT,CASSWDRATGELFF
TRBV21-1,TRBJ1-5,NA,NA,TGTGCCAGCAGCCCTACCGGGACAGGGTTTCAGCCCCAGCATTTT,CASSPTGTGFQPQHF
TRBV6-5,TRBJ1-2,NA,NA,TGTGCCAGCAGTTGGTACAGGGAAGCCTATGGCTACACCTTC,CASSWYREAYGYTF
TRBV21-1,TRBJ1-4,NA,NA,TGTGCCAGCAGCAAAGAAAGAGCGGGGTCGGGTGAAAAACTGTTTTTT,CASSKERAGSGEKLFF
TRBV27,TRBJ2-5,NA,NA,TGTGCCAGCAGTTTGGTTACCCCGATACTCAAGGGGGAGACCCAGTACTTC,CASSLVTPILKGETQYF
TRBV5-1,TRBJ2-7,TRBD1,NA,TGCGCCAGCAGACAGGGGCTGTACGAGCAGTACTTC,CASRQGLYEQYF
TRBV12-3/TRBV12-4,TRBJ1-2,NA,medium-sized,TGTGCCAGTTCTCCGGGCTATGGCTACACCTTC,CASSPGYGYTF